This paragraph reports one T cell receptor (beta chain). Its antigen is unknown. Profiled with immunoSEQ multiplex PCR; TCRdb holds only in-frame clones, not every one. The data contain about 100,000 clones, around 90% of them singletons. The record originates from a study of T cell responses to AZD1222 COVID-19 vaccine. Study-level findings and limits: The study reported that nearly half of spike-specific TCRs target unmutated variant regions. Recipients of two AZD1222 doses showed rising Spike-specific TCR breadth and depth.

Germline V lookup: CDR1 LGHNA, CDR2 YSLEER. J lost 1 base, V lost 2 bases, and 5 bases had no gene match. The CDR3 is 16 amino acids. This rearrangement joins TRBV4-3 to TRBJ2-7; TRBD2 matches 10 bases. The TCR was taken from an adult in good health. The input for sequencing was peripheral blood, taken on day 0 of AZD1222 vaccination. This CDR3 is CASSQSVSGGSYEQYF. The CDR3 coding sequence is TGCGCCAGCAGCCAATCCGTTAGCGGGGGGTCCTACGAGCAGTACTTC.